This TCR beta chain was retrieved from a study of response to subunit inactivated influenza vaccine. TCRdb re-derived calls from the RT-PCR reads in MiXCR, one entry per CDR3 protein. This sample yields approximately 500,000 distinct CDR3 sequences, of which around 13% are seen a single time; roughly 13% belongs to the top ten. This clonotype was detected many times. Its target is unknown. Study-level findings and limits: Only a handful of new T cells, the authors suggested, are recruited with each seasonal influenza vaccination.

Germline CDR1 LNHNV, CDR2 YYDKDF (reference sequence). The CDR3 spans 17 residues. J lost 0 bases, V lost 1 base, and 5 bases had no gene match. The V call is TRBV15, the J call TRBJ2-5; 10 nucleotides align to TRBD1. Sequencing used PBMCs from blood, obtained roughly 48 days after vaccination. The clonotype originates from a man aged 45-65 years who received an inactivated influenza vaccine. CDR3 DNA: TGTGCCACCAGCAGAGTCGGGACAGGGGTAAACCAAGAGACCCAGTACTTC. Its translation is CATSRVGTGVNQETQYF.